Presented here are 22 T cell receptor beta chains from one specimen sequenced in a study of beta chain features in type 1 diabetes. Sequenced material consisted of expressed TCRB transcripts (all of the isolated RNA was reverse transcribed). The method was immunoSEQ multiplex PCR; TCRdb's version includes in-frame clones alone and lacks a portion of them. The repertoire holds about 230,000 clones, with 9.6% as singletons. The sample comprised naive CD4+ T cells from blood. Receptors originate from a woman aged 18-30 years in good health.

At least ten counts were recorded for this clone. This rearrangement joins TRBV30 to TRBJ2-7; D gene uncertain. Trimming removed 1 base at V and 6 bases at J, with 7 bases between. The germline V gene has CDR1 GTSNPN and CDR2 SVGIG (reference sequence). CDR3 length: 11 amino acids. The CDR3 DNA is TGTGCCTGGAGTGGACTTCTCGAGCAGTACTTC. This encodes CAWSGLLEQYF. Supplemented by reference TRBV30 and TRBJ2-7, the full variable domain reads SQTIHQWPATLVQPVGSPLSLECTVEGTSNPNLYWYRQAAGRGLQLLFYSVGIGQISSEVPQNLSASRPQDRQFILSSKKLLLSDSGFYLCAWSGLLEQYFGPGTRLTVT.

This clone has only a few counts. CDR3 bases: TGCGCCAGCAGCTCGAGCGGGGGAGAAGAGACCCAGTACTTC. Protein: CASSSSGGEETQYF. The rearrangement links TRBV5-1 to TRBJ2-5; 8 bases agree with TRBD2. The CDR3 totals 14 residues. CDR1 and CDR2 (germline): SGHRS, YFSETQ. Trimming removed 3 bases from V and 3 bases from J; junction bases left unmatched: 4.

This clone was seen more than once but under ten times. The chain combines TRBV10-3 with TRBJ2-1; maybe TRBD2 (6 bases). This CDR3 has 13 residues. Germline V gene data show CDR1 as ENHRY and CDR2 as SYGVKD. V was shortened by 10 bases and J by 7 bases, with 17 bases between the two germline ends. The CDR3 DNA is TGTGCCACCAGCGGTCTCGGAGGGAATGAGCAGTTCTTC. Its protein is CATSGLGGNEQFF.

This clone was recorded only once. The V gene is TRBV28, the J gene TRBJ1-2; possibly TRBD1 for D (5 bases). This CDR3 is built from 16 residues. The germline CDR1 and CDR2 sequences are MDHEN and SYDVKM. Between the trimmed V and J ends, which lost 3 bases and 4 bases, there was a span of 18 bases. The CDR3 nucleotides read TGTGCCAGCAGTTTTTGGAGGGGTGCCGGGAGCTATGGCTACACCTTC. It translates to CASSFWRGAGSYGYTF.

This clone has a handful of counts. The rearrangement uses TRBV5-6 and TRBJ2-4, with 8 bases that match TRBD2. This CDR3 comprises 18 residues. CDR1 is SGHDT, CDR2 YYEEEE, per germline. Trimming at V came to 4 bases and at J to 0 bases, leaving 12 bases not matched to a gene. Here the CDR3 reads CASSRKTSGGLAKNIQYF. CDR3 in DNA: TGTGCCAGCAGCCGAAAAACCAGCGGGGGACTAGCCAAAAACATTCAGTACTTC.

In DNA, the CDR3 is TGTGCCATCGGCAAAGGGACAGGGAGGGGCGAGCAGTACTTC. Its protein product is CAIGKGTGRGEQYF. The chain links TRBV10-3 to TRBJ2-7; 9 bases line up with TRBD1. Germline loops: CDR1 ENHRY, CDR2 SYGVKD. The CDR3 has 14 residues. V lost 8 bases and J lost 6; bases outside the gene matches: 11.

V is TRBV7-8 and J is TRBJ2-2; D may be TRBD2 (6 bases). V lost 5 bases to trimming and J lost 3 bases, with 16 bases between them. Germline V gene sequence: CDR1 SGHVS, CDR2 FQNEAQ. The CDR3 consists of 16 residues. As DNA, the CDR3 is TGTGCCAGCAGCCCAGGTGGAGGGCTCGACACCGGGGAGCTGTTTTTT. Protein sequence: CASSPGGGLDTGELFF.

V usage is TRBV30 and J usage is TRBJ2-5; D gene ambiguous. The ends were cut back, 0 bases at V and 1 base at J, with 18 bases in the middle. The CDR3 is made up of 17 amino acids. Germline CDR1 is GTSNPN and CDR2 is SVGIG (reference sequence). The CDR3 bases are TGTGCCTGGAGTGTAAGGCGGTTTCCCAACCCCCAAGAGACCCAGTACTTC. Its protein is CAWSVRRFPNPQETQYF.

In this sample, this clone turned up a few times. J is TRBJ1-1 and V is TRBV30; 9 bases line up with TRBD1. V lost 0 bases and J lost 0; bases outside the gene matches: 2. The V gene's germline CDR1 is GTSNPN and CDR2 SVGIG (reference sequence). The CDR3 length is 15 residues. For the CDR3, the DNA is TGTGCCTGGAGTGTACGGGACAGGGTGAACACTGAAGCTTTCTTT. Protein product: CAWSVRDRVNTEAFF. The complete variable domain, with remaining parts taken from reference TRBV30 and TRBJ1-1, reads SQTIHQWPATLVQPVGSPLSLECTVEGTSNPNLYWYRQAAGRGLQLLFYSVGIGQISSEVPQNLSASRPQDRQFILSSKKLLLSDSGFYLCAWSVRDRVNTEAFFGQGTRLTVV.

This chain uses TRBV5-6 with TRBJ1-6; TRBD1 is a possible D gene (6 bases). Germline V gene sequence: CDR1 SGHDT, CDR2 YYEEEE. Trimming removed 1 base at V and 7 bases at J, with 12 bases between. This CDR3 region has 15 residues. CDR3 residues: CASSLRGAGNSPLHF. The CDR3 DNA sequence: TGTGCCAGCAGCTTGCGGGGGGCGGGAAATTCACCCCTCCACTTT.

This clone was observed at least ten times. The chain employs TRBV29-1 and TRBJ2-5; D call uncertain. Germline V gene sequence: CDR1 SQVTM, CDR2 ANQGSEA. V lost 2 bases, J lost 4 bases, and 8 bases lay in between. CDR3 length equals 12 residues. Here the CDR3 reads CSVEFRIETQYF. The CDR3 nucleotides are TGCAGCGTTGAATTCAGGATAGAGACCCAGTACTTC.

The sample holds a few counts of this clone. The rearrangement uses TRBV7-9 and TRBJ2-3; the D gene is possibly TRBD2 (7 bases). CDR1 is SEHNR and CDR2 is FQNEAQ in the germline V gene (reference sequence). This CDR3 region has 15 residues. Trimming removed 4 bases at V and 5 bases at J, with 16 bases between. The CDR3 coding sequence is TGTGCCAGCAGCTGGGGGGGCACCGCCGGAGATACGCAGTATTTT. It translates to CASSWGGTAGDTQYF.

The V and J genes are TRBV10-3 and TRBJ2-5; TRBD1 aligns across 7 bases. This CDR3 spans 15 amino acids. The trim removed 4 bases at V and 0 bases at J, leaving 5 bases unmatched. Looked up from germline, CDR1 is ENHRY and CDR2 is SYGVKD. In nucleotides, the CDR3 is TGTGCCATCAGTGCGGACAGGCAGTACCAAGAGACCCAGTACTTC. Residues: CAISADRQYQETQYF.

The CDR3 reads CASSETKETQYF. CDR3 DNA sequence: TGTGCCAGCAGTGAAACAAAAGAGACCCAGTACTTC. The V and J genes are TRBV2 and TRBJ2-5, with D unclear. V lost 2 bases and J 3 bases, leaving 4 bases between the germline ends. Germline CDR1 and CDR2: SNHLY and FYNNEI. There are 12 residues in the CDR3.

The CDR3 sequence is CASSLRQQGLQETQYF. The CDR3 DNA follows: TGCGCCAGCAGCTTGAGACAGCAAGGGCTCCAAGAGACCCAGTACTTC. This sequence joins TRBV5-1 and TRBJ2-5; D might be TRBD1 (5 bases). The CDR3 consists of 16 residues. V dropped 1 base and J dropped 1 base, with 14 bases sitting between them. Germline lookup yields CDR1 SGHRS and CDR2 YFSETQ.

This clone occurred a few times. CDR3 region: CASTGVGYEQYF. The CDR3 DNA sequence: TGTGCCAGCACCGGAGTGGGCTACGAGCAGTACTTC. The chain carries TRBV6-1 and TRBJ2-7, with D unresolved. Per germline, CDR1 MNHNS and CDR2 SASEGT. The CDR3 has 12 amino acids. The V end was cut by 7 bases, the J end by 3 bases, with 10 bases between.

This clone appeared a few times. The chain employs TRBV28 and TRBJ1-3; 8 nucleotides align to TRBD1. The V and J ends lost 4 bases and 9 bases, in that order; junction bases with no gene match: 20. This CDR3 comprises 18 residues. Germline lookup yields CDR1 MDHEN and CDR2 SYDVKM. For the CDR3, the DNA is TGTGCCAGCAGTTCGAGGGCAGGGGGCGTCGGGCGACCTTTCACCATATATTTT. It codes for CASSSRAGGVGRPFTIYF.

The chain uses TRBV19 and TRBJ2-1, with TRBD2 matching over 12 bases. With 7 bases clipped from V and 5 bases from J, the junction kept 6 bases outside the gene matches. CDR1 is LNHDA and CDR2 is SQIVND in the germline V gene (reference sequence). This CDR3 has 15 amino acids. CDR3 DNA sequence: TGTGCCAGTACCAGAGGACTAGCGGGGAACAATGAGCAGTTCTTC. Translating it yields CASTRGLAGNNEQFF. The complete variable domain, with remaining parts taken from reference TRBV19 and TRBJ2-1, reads DGGITQSPKYLFRKEGQNVTLSCEQNLNHDAMYWYRQDPGQGLRLIYYSQIVNDFQKGDIAEGYSVSREKKESFPLTVTSAQKNPTAFYLCASTRGLAGNNEQFFGPGTRLTVL.

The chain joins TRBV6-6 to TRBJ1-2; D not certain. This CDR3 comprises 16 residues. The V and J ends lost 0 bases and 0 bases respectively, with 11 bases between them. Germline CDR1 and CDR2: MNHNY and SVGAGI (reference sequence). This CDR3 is CASSYSPRVANYGYTF. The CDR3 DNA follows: TGTGCCAGCAGTTACTCGCCGAGAGTAGCTAACTATGGCTACACCTTC.

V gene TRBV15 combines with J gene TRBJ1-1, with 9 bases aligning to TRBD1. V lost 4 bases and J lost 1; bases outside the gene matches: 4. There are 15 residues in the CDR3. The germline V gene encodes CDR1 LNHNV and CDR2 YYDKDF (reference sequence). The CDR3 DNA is TGTGCCACCAGCAACGGACAGGGGACGAACACTGAAGCTTTCTTT. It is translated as CATSNGQGTNTEAFF. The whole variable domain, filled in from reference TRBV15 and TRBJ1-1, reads DAMVIQNPRYQVTQFGKPVTLSCSQTLNHNVMYWYQQKSSQAPKLLFHYYDKDFNNEADTPDNFQSRRPNTSFCFLDIRSPGLGDTAMYLCATSNGQGTNTEAFFGQGTRLTVV.

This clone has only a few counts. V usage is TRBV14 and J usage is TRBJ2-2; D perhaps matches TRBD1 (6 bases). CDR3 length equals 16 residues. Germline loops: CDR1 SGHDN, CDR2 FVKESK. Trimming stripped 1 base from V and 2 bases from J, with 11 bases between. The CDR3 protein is CASSQGWGLNTGELFF. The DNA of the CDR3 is TGTGCCAGCAGCCAAGGCTGGGGGCTCAACACCGGGGAGCTGTTTTTT.

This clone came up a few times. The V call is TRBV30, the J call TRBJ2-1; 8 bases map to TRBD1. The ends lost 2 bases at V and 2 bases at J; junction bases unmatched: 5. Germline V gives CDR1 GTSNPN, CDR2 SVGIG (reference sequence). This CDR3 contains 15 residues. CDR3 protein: CAWSKPRGPYNEQFF. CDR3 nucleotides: TGTGCCTGGAGTAAACCCAGGGGGCCCTACAATGAGCAGTTCTTC.